The rows below give T cell receptor beta chains drawn from one sample of a study of cytomegalovirus exposure and HLA in healthy donors. Produced via immunoSEQ multiplex PCR; TCRdb's table is partial and in-frame only. The repertoire consists of around 100,000 clones, with 67% occurring once and the leading ten covering roughly 8%. Sequencing was carried out using PBMCs. These TCRs come from a man aged 18 to 35 in good health and CMV-seropositive. CDR3s include the opening cysteine and the closing phenylalanine or tryptophan. Fields, in order: V gene, CDR3 length, CDR3 protein.

>TRBV28|15
CASSLQQGRGNTIYF
>TRBV5-4|14
CASSKTGMNTEAFF
>TRBV11-2|14
CASSLLASGGEQFF
>TRBV7-8|14
CASSGSGGTDTQYF
>TRBV10-3|14
CAISERGTTDTQYF
>TRBV2|13
CASTAGVNTEAFF
>TRBV5-1|14
CASSLGGPNTEAFF
>TRBV11-2|16
CASRNYRGAPQETQYF
>TRBV10-1|13
CASRANLNTEAFF
>TRBV7-2|13
CASGREGLQPQHF
>TRBV7-9|13
CASSLAGGWELFF
>TRBV28|13
CASRQQGDQPQHF
>TRBV9|15
CASSSGGGGLDEQFF
>TRBV5-4|13
CASSLYGTYEQYF
>TRBV18|12
CASSPYTDTQYF
>TRBV19|13
CASSMGASYGYTF
>TRBV5-1|16
CASSLALDGDTGELFF
>TRBV25-1|14
CASSLAGDNNEQFF
>TRBV5-6|16
CASSLRQTATNEKLFF
>TRBV27|14
CASSTFRGQETQYF
>TRBV6-4|16
CASSDPEDRWNQPQHF
>TRBV6-1|14
CASRSTGTGVLAFF
>TRBV27|17
CASSFRHRLNMNTEAFF
>TRBV6-5|15
CASSYLPPSEEKLFF
>TRBV5-4|15
CASSLGVTGGYEQYF
>TRBV10-3|14
CASSGQGLSQPQHF
>TRBV5-1|15
CASSVEAGQGFGYTF
>TRBV18|14
CASSPRQASREQYF
>TRBV5-1|16
CASSYTGTGGLNEQFF
>TRBV4-1|15
CASSQWGGITGELFF
>TRBV6-5|13
CASSYSRVHEQFF
>TRBV15|13
CATEPLRPETQYF
>TRBV5-5|13
CASSLKGYETQYF
>TRBV7-2|13
CASSLGQLDTQYF
>TRBV7-6|16
CASSLAARDSLYEQYF
>TRBV6-4|16
CASRYDTNRGSQPQHF
>TRBV6-5|15
CASIPGGVNTGELFF
>TRBV13|13
CASSFRGYTEAFF
>TRBV6-4|17
CASSLDRKNHSNQPQHF
>TRBV7-9|13
CASSLARNYEQYF
>TRBV5-1|12
CASRTDSYEQYF
>TRBV7-9|17
CASSLTVKRGRYNEQFF
>TRBV11-2|17
CASSSGQAPRSNEKLFF
>TRBV28|14
CASSPGQGREKLFF
>TRBV5-6|14
CASSSGTGAREQYF